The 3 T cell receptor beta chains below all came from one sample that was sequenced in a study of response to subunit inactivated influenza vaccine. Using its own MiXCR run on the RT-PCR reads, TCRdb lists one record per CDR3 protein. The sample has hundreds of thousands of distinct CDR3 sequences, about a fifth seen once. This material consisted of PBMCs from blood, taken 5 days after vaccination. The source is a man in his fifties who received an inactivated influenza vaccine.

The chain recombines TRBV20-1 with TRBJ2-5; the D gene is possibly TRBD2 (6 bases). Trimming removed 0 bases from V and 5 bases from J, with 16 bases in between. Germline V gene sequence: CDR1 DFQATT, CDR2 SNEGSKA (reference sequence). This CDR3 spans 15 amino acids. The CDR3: CSARDSRGLGETQYF. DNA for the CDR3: TGCAGTGCTAGAGATTCGCGGGGTTTGGGGGAGACCCAGTACTTC.

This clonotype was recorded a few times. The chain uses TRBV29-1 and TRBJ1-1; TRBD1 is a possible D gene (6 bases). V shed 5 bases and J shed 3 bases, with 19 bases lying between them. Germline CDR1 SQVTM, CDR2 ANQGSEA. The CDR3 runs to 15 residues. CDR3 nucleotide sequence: TGCAGCGTTCGGTCGACAGGCGGGGGTTACACTGAAGCTTTCTTT. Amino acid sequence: CSVRSTGGGYTEAFF.

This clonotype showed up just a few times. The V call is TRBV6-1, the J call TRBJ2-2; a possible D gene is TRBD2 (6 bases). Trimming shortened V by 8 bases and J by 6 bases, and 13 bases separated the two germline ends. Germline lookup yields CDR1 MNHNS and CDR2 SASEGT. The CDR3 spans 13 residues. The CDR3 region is CASAGLASGELFF. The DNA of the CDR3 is TGTGCCAGCGCGGGGCTAGCGTCCGGGGAGCTGTTTTTT.